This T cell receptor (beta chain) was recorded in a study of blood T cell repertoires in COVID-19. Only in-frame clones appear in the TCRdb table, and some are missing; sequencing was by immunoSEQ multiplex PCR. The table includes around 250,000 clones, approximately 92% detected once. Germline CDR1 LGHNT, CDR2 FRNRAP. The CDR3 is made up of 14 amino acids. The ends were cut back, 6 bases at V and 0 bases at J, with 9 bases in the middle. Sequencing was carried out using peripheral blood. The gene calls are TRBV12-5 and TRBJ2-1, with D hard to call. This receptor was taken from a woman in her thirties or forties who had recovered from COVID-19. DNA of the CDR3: TGTGCTAGTGGGGAGACGAGCTCCTACAATGAGCAGTTCTTC. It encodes CASGETSSYNEQFF.